The entry below gives a single T cell receptor (beta chain) sequence along with its context. The data were taken from a study of shared T cell receptors in the human thymus. The method was immunoSEQ multiplex PCR; TCRdb's version includes in-frame clones alone and lacks a portion of them. The data contain roughly 700,000 clones, over 75% of them singletons. J gave up 4 bases and V 3 bases, and 9 bases lay outside the gene matches. The CDR3 has 15 residues. Germline V gene lookup returns CDR1 GTSNPN and CDR2 SVGIG (reference sequence). The same data also went into a second study, on human thymus T cells. That work contributes: The people who donated were healthy Finnish babies having corrective surgery for congenital heart defects. In corrective heart surgery, resections were taken, and these provided the thymus tissue. Repertoires sampled from thymus and blood appeared biased in V and J gene usage.

This TCR was sampled from a boy under two years old with a congenital heart defect. The J gene is TRBJ2-7, the V gene TRBV30, with 10 nucleotides matching TRBD1. Material: thymocytes. The CDR3, as DNA: TGTGCCTGGAGCGGCCGGGACAGGGGCCAGTACGAGCAGTACTTC. Residues: CAWSGRDRGQYEQYF.